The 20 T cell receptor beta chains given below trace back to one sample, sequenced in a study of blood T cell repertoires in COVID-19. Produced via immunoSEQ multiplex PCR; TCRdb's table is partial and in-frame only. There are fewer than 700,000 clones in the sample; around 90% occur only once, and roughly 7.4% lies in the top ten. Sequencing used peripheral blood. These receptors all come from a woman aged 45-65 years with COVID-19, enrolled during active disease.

CDR3 sequence (DNA): TGTGCCAGTGGACACATGAACACTGAAGCTTTCTTT. It codes for CASGHMNTEAFF. The chain recombines TRBV6-5 with TRBJ1-1; possible D gene TRBD1, 5 bases. Trimming took 9 bases from V and 0 from J, leaving 8 bases between them. The CDR3 extends over 12 amino acids. Germline CDR1 MNHEY, CDR2 SVGAGI.

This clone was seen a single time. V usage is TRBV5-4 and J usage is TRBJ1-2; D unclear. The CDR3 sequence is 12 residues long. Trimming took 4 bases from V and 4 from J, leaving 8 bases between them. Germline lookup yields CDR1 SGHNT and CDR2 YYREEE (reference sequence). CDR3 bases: TGTGCCAGCAGCCCCTTGTCCTATGGCTACACCTTC. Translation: CASSPLSYGYTF.

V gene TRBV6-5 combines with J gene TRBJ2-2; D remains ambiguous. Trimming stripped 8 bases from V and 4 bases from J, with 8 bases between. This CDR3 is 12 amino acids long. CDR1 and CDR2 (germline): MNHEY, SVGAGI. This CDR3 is CASERVTGELFF. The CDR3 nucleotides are TGTGCCAGCGAGAGAGTCACCGGGGAGCTGTTTTTT.

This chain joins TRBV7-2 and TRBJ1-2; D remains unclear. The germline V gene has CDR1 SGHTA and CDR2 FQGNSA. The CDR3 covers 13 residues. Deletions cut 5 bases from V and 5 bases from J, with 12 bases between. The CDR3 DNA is TGTGCCAGCAGCGACGGACGGACTTATGGCTACACCTTC. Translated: CASSDGRTYGYTF.

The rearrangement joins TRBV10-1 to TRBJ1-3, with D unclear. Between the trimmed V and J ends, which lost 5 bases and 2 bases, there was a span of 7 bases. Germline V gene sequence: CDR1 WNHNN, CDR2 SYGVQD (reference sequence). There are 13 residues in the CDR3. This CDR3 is CASSPGTGNTIYF. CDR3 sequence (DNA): TGCGCCAGCAGTCCGGGAACTGGAAACACCATATATTTT.

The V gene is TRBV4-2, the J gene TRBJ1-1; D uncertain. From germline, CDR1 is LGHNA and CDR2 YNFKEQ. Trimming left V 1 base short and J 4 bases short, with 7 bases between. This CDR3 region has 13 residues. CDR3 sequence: CASSQGVRTEAFF. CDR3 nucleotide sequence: TGTGCCAGCAGCCAAGGTGTCCGCACTGAAGCTTTCTTT.

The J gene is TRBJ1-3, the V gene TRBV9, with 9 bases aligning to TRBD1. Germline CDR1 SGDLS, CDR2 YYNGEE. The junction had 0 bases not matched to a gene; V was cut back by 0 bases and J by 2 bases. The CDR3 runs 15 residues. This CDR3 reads CASSVGTGAGNTIYF. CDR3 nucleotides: TGTGCCAGCAGCGTAGGGACAGGGGCTGGAAACACCATATATTTT.

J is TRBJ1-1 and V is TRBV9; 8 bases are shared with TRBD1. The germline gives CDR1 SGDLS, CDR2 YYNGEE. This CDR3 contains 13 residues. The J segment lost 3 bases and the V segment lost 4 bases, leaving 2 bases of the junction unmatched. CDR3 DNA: TGTGCCAGCAGCCTGGACAGGGACACTGAAGCTTTCTTT. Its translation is CASSLDRDTEAFF.

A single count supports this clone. This chain's CDR3 is CASTPTGGVEGYTF. Here the CDR3 DNA reads TGTGCCAGCACGCCGACAGGGGGAGTAGAAGGCTACACCTTC. This rearrangement joins TRBV2 to TRBJ1-2; 9 nucleotides align to TRBD1. Germline CDR1 is SNHLY and CDR2 is FYNNEI. The trim removed 7 bases at V and 8 bases at J, leaving 11 bases unmatched. CDR3 length: 14 residues.

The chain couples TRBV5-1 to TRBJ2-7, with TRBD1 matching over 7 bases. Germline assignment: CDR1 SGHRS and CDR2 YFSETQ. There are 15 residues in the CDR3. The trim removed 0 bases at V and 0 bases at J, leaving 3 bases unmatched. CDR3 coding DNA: TGCGCCAGCAGCTTGGGAGGGGGCACCTCCTACGAGCAGTACTTC. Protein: CASSLGGGTSYEQYF.

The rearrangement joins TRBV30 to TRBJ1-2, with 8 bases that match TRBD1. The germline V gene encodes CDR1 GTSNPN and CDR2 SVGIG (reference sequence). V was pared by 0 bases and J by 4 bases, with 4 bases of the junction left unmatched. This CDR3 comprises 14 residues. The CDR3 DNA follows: TGTGCCTGGAGTGTCTACGGGACAGGCTATGGCTACACCTTC. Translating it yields CAWSVYGTGYGYTF.

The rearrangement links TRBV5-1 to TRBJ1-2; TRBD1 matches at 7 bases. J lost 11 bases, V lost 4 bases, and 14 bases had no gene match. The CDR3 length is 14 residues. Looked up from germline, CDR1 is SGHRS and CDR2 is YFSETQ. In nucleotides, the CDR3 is TGCGCCAGCAGCACGTACCGGGACAGCCCTTTTTACACCTTC. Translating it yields CASSTYRDSPFYTF.

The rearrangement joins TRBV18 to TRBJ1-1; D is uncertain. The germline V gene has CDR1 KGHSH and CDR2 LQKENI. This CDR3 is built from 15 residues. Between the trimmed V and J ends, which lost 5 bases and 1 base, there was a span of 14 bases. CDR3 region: CASSERTGRNTEAFF. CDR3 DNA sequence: TGTGCCAGCTCAGAGAGGACGGGAAGGAACACTGAAGCTTTCTTT.

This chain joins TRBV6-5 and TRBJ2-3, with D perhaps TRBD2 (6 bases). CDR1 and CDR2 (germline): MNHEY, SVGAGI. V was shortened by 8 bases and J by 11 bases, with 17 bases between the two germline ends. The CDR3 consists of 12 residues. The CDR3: CASGFSGTLQYF. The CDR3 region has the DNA TGTGCCAGCGGTTTTTCCGGGACTCTGCAGTATTTT.

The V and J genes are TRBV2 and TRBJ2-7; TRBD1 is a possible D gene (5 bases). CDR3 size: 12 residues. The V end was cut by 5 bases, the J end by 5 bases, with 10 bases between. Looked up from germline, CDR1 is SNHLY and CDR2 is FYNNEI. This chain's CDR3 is CASSSRVNEQYF. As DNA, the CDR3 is TGTGCCAGCAGTTCCAGGGTCAACGAGCAGTACTTC.

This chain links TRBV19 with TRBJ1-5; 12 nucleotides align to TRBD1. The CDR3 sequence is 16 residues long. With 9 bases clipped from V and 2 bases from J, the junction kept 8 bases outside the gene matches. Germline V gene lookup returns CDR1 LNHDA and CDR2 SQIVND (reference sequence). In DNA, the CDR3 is TGTGCCAGCGGGGACAGGGGGCGGAGGGGCAATCAGCCCCAGCATTTT. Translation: CASGDRGRRGNQPQHF. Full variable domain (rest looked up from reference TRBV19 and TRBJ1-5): DGGITQSPKYLFRKEGQNVTLSCEQNLNHDAMYWYRQDPGQGLRLIYYSQIVNDFQKGDIAEGYSVSREKKESFPLTVTSAQKNPTAFYLCASGDRGRRGNQPQHFGDGTRLSIL.

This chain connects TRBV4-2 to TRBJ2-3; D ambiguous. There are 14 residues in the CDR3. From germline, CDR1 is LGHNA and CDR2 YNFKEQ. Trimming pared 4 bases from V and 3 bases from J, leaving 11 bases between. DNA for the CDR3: TGTGCCAGCAGCCCCCAGCCGGGTACAGATACGCAGTATTTT. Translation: CASSPQPGTDTQYF.

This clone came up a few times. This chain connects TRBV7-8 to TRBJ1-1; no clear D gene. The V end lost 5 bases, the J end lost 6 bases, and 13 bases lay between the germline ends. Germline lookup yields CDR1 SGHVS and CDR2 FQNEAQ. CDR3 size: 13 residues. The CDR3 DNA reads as TGTGCCAGCAGCGTTGATCGTCGGGCTGAAGCTTTCTTT. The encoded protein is CASSVDRRAEAFF.

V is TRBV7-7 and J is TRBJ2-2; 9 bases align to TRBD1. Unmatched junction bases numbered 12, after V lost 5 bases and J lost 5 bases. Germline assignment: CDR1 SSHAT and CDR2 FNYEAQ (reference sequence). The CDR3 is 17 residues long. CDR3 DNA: TGTGCCAGCAGCAAGAGAGCCGGGACAGGGATAACCGGGGAGCTGTTTTTT. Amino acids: CASSKRAGTGITGELFF. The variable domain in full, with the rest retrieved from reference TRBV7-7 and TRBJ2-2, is GAGVSQSPRYKVTKRGQDVTLRCDPISSHATLYWYQQALGQGPEFLTYFNYEAQPDKSGLPSDRFSAERPEGSISTLTIQRTEQRDSAMYRCASSKRAGTGITGELFFGEGSRLTVL.

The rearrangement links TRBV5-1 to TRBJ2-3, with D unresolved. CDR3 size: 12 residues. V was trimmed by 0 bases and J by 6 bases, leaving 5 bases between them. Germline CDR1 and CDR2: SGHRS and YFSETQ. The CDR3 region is CASSLVGDTQYF. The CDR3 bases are TGCGCCAGCAGCTTGGTCGGGGATACGCAGTATTTT.